The 21 T cell receptor beta chains listed next were all sequenced from one sample in a study of tumor-infiltrating lymphocytes in primary liver carcinoma. Unsorted bulk tissue, about 17-34 mg of it, served as the source for co-extraction of RNA and DNA. Starting material of around 490 ng total RNA yielded TCR beta cDNA via a constant-region primer. For TCR beta, libraries were produced by three nested multiplex PCR rounds using slightly modified ARM-PCR. Running around 10 cycles apiece, the first two PCR rounds relied on TRBV1-TRBV30 forward primers together with a C-beta reverse primer. Each CDR3 protein gets one entry after TCRdb re-called the multiplex PCR reads with MiXCR. Of tens of thousands of distinct CDR3 sequences listed, 70% to 75% are singletons. Sequencing was carried out using liver tumor tissue from sampling region 4. Specified subset: tumor region T4, right-lateral pole. The receptors originated from a woman aged 55-70 years with primary liver carcinoma and hepatitis B virus infection.

This clonotype has only one observation. The chain combines TRBV11-2 with TRBJ2-3; D is perhaps TRBD2 (6 bases). Germline CDR1 is SGHAT and CDR2 is FQNNGV. This CDR3 comprises 14 residues. CDR3 protein: CASGPGPPTDTQYF. CDR3 bases: TGTGCTAGCGGCCCCGGACCACCCACAGATACGCAGTATTTT.

To note about this clonotype: The CDR3 does not close with the conserved phenylalanine or tryptophan, likely indicating a read error. The CDR3 nucleotides read TGTGCCAGCACCCCAGGGGCAGTCTACGAGCAGTACTCC. Translation gives CASTPGAVYEQYS. This rearrangement joins TRBV28 to TRBJ2-7; tentatively, D is TRBD1 (6 bases). V was trimmed by 7 bases and J by 3 bases, leaving 13 bases between them. This CDR3 contains 13 residues. Germline CDR1 MDHEN, CDR2 SYDVKM.

The chain links TRBV29-1 to TRBJ2-1; 11 bases line up with TRBD2. V gave up 4 bases and J gave up 6 bases; unmatched junction bases: 5. The germline CDR1 and CDR2 sequences are SQVTM and ANQGSEA. The length of the CDR3 is 14 residues. The CDR3 nucleotides are TGCAGCGTTGGACTAGCGGGAATGTGCAATGAGCAGTTCTTC. Translated: CSVGLAGMCNEQFF.

Comment on this clonotype: One end of the junction varies from germline; a read error may be responsible. V gene TRBV11-1 combines with J gene TRBJ2-7; 8 bases are a match to TRBD2. The length of the CDR3 is 14 residues. Germline V gene lookup returns CDR1 SGHAT and CDR2 FQDESV (reference sequence). The CDR3 DNA reads as TGTGCCAGTAGCGGGAAGAGGGCCATCTACGGGCAGTACTTC. This gives the protein CASSGKRAIYGQYF.

The chain recombines TRBV5-1 with TRBJ2-2; D perhaps matches TRBD1 (6 bases). CDR1 SGHRS and CDR2 YFSETQ come from the germline V gene. V was shortened by 3 bases and J by 2 bases, with 17 bases between the two germline ends. CDR3 length equals 17 residues. The CDR3 DNA follows: TGCGCCAGCAGCTCCCTACCGGGACACGATAACACCGGGGAGCTGTTTTTT. Protein: CASSSLPGHDNTGELFF.

This clonotype was seen a single time. Given a much more abundant clone one base away, this may be a read error. J is TRBJ2-3 and V is TRBV7-9; 8 bases fit TRBD2. The CDR3 has 15 residues. Trimming took 2 bases from V and 5 from J; bases not matched to a gene: 6. Germline loops: CDR1 SEHNR, CDR2 FQNEAQ (reference sequence). The CDR3 protein is CASSLPGSGIDTQYF. DNA for the CDR3: TGTGCCAGCAGCTTACCGGGTAGCGGGATAGATACGCAGTATTTT.

This clonotype was picked up a small number of times. With a much larger clone just one base away, this may be a read error. The chain employs TRBV5-4 and TRBJ2-7, with D possibly being TRBD1 (6 bases). Germline CDR1 SGHNT, CDR2 YYREEE (reference sequence). This CDR3 has 13 amino acids. The CDR3 loop reads CANSWDIGNEQYF. The CDR3 DNA sequence: TGTGCCAACAGCTGGGACATAGGTAACGAGCAGTACTTC.

For this clonotype: The junction and the germline gene differ at one end; a read error may be behind it. The V call is TRBV5-1, the J call TRBJ1-1, with 11 positions matching TRBD1. The V gene's germline CDR1 is SGHRS and CDR2 YFSETQ. This CDR3 is built from 17 residues. As DNA, the CDR3 is TGCGCCAGCAGCTTCTGGAAGGACAGGGGGCAAGGAACTGAGGCTTTCTTT. Residues: CASSFWKDRGQGTEAFF.

The V gene is TRBV6-5, the J gene TRBJ2-6; 8 bases map to TRBD1. CDR1 is MNHEY and CDR2 is SVGAGI in the germline V gene. The length of the CDR3 is 16 residues. With V trimmed by 6 bases and J by 4 bases, 8 bases remained unmatched. The DNA for the CDR3 is TGTGCCAGCAGCAGGGGGCTCCTCCCAGGGGCCAACGTCCTGACTTTC. It is translated as CASSRGLLPGANVLTF.

Notes on this clonotype: This may come from a read error, since a much larger clone is one base off. V usage is TRBV7-3 and J usage is TRBJ2-1; 11 nucleotides match TRBD2. From germline, CDR1 is SGHTA and CDR2 FQGTGA. This CDR3 region has 15 residues. The CDR3 DNA follows: TGTGCCAGCAGCTTTAGCGGGAGGGCCTTAAATGAGCGGTTCTTC. Its translation is CASSFSGRALNERFF.

Comment on this clonotype: One base away lies a much larger clone, so this may be a sequencing read error. In nucleotides, the CDR3 is TGTGCCAGCAGTCCCGCCGGGGGGGTGCGGACTGAAGCTCTCTTT. Its protein is CASSPAGGVRTEALF. This chain links TRBV28 with TRBJ1-1; tentatively, D is TRBD1 (5 bases). Germline V gene data show CDR1 as MDHEN and CDR2 as SYDVKM. The CDR3 length is 15 residues. The full variable domain, in which reference TRBV28 and TRBJ1-1 provide the parts outside the CDR3, is DVKVTQSSRYLVKRTGEKVFLECVQDMDHENMFWYRQDPGLGLRLIYFSYDVKMKEKGDIPEGYSVSREKKERFSLILESASTNQTSMYLCASSPAGGVRTEALFGQGTRLTVV.

About this clonotype itself: At one of its ends the junction is not consistent with the germline gene, which may arise from a read error. V gene TRBV7-8 combines with J gene TRBJ2-1, with 14 bases identical to TRBD2. The CDR3 has 16 residues. The germline CDR1 and CDR2 sequences are SGHVS and FQNEAQ. The DNA for the CDR3 is TGTACCAGCAGCTTAGTTGGGACTAGCGGGAGTAATGAGCAGTCCTTC. It codes for CTSSLVGTSGSNEQSF.

The table lists this clonotype with a few counts. A much bigger clone sits one base away, suggesting this may be a read error. The V and J genes are TRBV6-4 and TRBJ2-1; the D gene is possibly TRBD2 (6 bases). The germline V gene encodes CDR1 MRHNA and CDR2 SNTAGT. The CDR3 is 15 amino acids. The CDR3 DNA reads as TGTACCAGCAGCCCTGGGACGGGAGAGGGAGGTGAGCAGTTCTTC. Amino acids: CTSSPGTGEGGEQFF.

This clonotype was observed a handful of times. It is likely a read error, because the conserved phenylalanine at the end of the CDR3 is missing. The V and J genes are TRBV11-3 and TRBJ2-3, with D hard to call. The V end was cut by 2 bases, the J end by 8 bases, with 23 bases between. This CDR3 has 17 amino acids. Germline V gives CDR1 SGHNT, CDR2 YENEEA. The CDR3, as DNA: TGTGCCAGCAGCTTATCGTTTCGGCCGCTACGGATAGGTACGCAGTATTAT. It translates to CASSLSFRPLRIGTQYY.

Notes on this clonotype: Germline is not matched at one junction end, which may reflect a read error. The chain uses TRBV11-2 and TRBJ2-7; 7 bases agree with TRBD2. The CDR3 consists of 14 residues. The V gene's germline CDR1 is SGHAT and CDR2 FQNNGV. CDR3: CTRSLERGGGEQYF. The CDR3, as DNA: TGTACCAGAAGCTTAGAGCGGGGAGGAGGAGAGCAGTACTTC.

About this clonotype itself: An end of the junction does not agree with germline; a read error may underlie this. CDR3 nucleotides: TGCAGCGTTTGTGAGGGACACACTGAAGCCTTCTTT. It codes for CSVCEGHTEAFF. The V and J genes are TRBV29-1 and TRBJ1-1; D may be TRBD1 (6 bases). Germline assignment: CDR1 SQVTM and CDR2 ANQGSEA. There are 12 residues in the CDR3.

With respect to this clonotype: Given a much more abundant clone one base away, this may be a read error. The chain employs TRBV28 and TRBJ2-1; 7 bases map to TRBD2. J was trimmed by 2 bases and V by 6 bases; bases with no gene match: 13. The CDR3 covers 17 residues. Germline V gene sequence: CDR1 MDHEN, CDR2 SYDVKM. This CDR3 is CASSPGSSGRPYNEQFF. The CDR3 DNA reads TGTGCCAGCAGCCCCGGGAGTAGCGGGCGGCCCTACAATGAGCAGTTCTTC.

This clonotype was seen more than once but under ten times. Being one base from a much bigger clone, this may be a read error. The chain has TRBV28 and TRBJ1-5, with D possibly being TRBD1 (5 bases). The CDR3 contains 15 residues. CDR1 MDHEN and CDR2 SYDVKM come from the germline V gene. CDR3 sequence (DNA): TGTGTCAGCAGTTTAGGAGGGGCGGGGTACCAGCCCCAGCATTTT. Translation: CVSSLGGAGYQPQHF.

As to this clonotype: Here the CDR3 omits its conserved ending phenylalanine or tryptophan, so a read error is the likely source. This rearrangement joins TRBV11-2 to TRBJ2-7; possible D gene TRBD1, 5 bases. The CDR3 is made up of 14 amino acids. From germline, CDR1 is SGHAT and CDR2 FQNNGV. In DNA, the CDR3 is TGTGTCAGCAGCTATAACAGGAACTCCTACGAGCAGTACATC. It translates to CVSSYNRNSYEQYI.

The V and J genes are TRBV30 and TRBJ2-3; D unclear. CDR1 is GTSNPN, CDR2 SVGIG, per germline (reference sequence). The CDR3 spans 12 residues. V was trimmed by 0 bases and J by 10 bases, leaving 11 bases between them. The CDR3 coding sequence is TGTGCCTGGAGTGTTATTACGGATGCGCAGTATTTT. Amino acid sequence: CAWSVITDAQYF.

This clonotype was counted at least ten times. V and J are TRBV12-3 or TRBV12-4 and TRBJ2-6, with a tentative D call TRBD1 (6 bases). This CDR3 region has 15 residues. The V end was cut by 4 bases, the J end by 1 base, with 8 bases between. CDR3 in amino acids: CASSSRGSGANVLTF. The CDR3 coding sequence is TGTGCCAGCAGTTCGAGGGGGTCTGGGGCCAACGTCCTGACTTTC.